This T cell receptor (beta chain) emerged from a study of cytomegalovirus exposure and HLA in healthy donors. Notes on the study in general: Follow-up analysis seemed to connect common viral pathogens with several of the most significant clusters identified. The study designated some 180 TCR beta chains cytomegalovirus-associated.

On this clone itself: What it binds is not known.

CDR1 SGHAT and CDR2 FQNNGV come from the germline V gene. V was cut by 2 bases and J by 3 bases, with 14 bases left in between. This CDR3 has 17 amino acids. Donors were nominally healthy when sampled, though unrecorded immune exposures were likely. 13 Jbeta primers and 60 Vbeta primers were used for the PCR. Measured with immunoSEQ multiplex PCR; TCRdb has only the in-frame clones, and not every one. The sample has more than 150,000 clones, roughly 80% seen once. The chain combines TRBV11-2 with TRBJ2-6; no clear D gene. The sequenced sample consisted of PBMCs. This clonotype was sampled from a middle-aged man in good health and CMV-seropositive. The CDR3 DNA is TGTGCCAGCAGCTTATTACAGTTCCTGAGTGGGGCCAACGTCCTGACTTTC. Translation: CASSLLQFLSGANVLTF.